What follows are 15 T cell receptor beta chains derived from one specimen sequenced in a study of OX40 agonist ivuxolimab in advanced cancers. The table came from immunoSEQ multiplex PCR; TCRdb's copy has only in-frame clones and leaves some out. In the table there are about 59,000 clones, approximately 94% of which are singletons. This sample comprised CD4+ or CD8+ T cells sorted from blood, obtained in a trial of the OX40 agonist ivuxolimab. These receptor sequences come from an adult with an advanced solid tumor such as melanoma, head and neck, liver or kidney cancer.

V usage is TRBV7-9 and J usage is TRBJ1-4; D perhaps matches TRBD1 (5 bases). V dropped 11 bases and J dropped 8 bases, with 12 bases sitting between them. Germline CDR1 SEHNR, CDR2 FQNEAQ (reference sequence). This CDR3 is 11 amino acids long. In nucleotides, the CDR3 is TGTGCCCAAAAGCGGGGGGAAAAACTGTTTTTT. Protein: CAQKRGEKLFF.

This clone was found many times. The chain's CDR3 is CASSSRQESNTEAFF. DNA for the CDR3: TGTGCCAGCAGCTCCCGACAGGAGTCGAACACTGAAGCTTTCTTT. The J gene is TRBJ1-1, the V gene TRBV5-6; tentatively, D is TRBD1 (6 bases). Germline CDR1 reads SGHDT; CDR2 reads YYEEEE. The CDR3 has 15 amino acids. V was cut by 3 bases and J by 1 base, with 13 bases left in between.

CDR3: CASSWGAHLGQYF. For the CDR3, the DNA is TGTGCCAGCAGCTGGGGGGCCCATTTGGGGCAGTACTTC. This chain connects TRBV5-6 to TRBJ2-7; perhaps D is TRBD1 or TRBD2 (6 bases each). Trimming shortened V by 3 bases and J by 9 bases, and 16 bases separated the two germline ends. CDR1 and CDR2 (germline): SGHDT, YYEEEE. The CDR3 sequence is 13 residues long.

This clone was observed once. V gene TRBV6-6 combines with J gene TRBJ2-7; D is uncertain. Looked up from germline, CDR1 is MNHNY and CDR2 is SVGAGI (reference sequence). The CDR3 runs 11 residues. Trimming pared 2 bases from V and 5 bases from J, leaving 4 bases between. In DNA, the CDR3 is TGTGCCAGCAGTTACCCCGACGAGCAGTACTTC. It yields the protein CASSYPDEQYF.

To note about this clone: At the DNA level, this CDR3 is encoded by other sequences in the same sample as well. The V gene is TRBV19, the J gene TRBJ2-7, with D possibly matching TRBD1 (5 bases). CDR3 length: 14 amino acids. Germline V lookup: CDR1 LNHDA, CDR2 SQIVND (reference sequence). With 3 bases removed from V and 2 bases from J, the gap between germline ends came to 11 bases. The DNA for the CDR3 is TGTGCCAGTAGTATGGGTCAGGGTCCCTACGAGCAGTACTTC. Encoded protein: CASSMGQGPYEQYF.

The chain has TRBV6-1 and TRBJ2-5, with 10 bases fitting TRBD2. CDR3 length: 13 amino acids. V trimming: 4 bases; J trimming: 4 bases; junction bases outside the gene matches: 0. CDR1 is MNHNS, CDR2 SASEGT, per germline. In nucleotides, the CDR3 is TGTGCCAGCAGTGGGACTAGCGGAGAGACCCAGTACTTC. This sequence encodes CASSGTSGETQYF.

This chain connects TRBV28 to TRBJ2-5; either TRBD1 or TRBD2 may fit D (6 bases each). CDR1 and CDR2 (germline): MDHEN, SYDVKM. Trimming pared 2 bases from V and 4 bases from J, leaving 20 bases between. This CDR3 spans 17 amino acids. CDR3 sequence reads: CASSLGVEWGRGETQYF. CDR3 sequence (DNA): TGTGCCAGCAGTTTAGGGGTGGAATGGGGGCGGGGAGAGACCCAGTACTTC. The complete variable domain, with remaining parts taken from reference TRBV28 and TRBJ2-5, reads DVKVTQSSRYLVKRTGEKVFLECVQDMDHENMFWYRQDPGLGLRLIYFSYDVKMKEKGDIPEGYSVSREKKERFSLILESASTNQTSMYLCASSLGVEWGRGETQYFGPGTRLLVL.

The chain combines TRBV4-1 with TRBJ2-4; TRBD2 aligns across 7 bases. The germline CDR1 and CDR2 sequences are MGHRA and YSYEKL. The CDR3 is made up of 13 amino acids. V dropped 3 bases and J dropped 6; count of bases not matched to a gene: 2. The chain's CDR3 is CASSQGEGNIQYF. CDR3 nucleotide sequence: TGCGCCAGCAGCCAGGGGGAGGGAAACATTCAGTACTTC.

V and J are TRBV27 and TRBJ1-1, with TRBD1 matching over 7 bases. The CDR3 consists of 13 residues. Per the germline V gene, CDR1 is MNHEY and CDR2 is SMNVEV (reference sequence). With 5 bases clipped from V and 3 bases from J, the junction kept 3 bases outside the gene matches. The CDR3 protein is CASSDRVYTEAFF. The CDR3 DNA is TGTGCCAGCAGTGACAGGGTGTACACTGAAGCTTTCTTT.

CDR3 loop: CAISEALGASIYGYTF. For the CDR3, the DNA is TGTGCCATCAGTGAGGCTTTGGGGGCATCCATCTATGGCTACACCTTC. The chain joins TRBV10-3 to TRBJ1-2; a weak D match, TRBD1 (6 bases). Germline CDR1 reads ENHRY; CDR2 reads SYGVKD. The CDR3 totals 16 residues. The V end was cut by 2 bases, the J end by 4 bases, with 17 bases between.

Here the CDR3 DNA reads TGTGCCAGCACGAACCCCCCGGCCTACTCCTACAATGAGCAGTTCTTC. Its translation is CASTNPPAYSYNEQFF. V is TRBV11-2 and J is TRBJ2-1; D not resolved. The length of the CDR3 is 16 residues. Germline CDR1 SGHAT, CDR2 FQNNGV. The germline V and J ends were trimmed by 7 bases and 0 bases, with 16 bases remaining between them.

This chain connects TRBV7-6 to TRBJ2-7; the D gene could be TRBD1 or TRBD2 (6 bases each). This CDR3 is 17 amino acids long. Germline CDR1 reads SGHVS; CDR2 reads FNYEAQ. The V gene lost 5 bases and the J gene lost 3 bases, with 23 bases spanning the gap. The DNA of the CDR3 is TGTGCCAGCAGCCCGAAAGGGGGGCCCAGAGGTTACTACGAGCAGTACTTC. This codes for CASSPKGGPRGYYEQYF.

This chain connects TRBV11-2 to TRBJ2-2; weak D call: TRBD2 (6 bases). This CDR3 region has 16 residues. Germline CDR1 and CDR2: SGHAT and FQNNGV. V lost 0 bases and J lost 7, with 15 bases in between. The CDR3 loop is CASSLEPGEVGGELFF. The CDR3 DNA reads TGTGCCAGCAGCTTAGAACCGGGGGAAGTGGGCGGGGAGCTGTTTTTT.

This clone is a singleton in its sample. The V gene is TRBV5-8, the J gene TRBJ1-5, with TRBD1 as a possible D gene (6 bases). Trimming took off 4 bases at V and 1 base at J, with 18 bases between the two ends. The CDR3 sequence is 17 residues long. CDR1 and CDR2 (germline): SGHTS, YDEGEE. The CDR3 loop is CASSGGRGRYSNQPQHF. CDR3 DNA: TGTGCCAGCAGCGGCGGTAGGGGGAGGTACAGCAATCAGCCCCAGCATTTT.

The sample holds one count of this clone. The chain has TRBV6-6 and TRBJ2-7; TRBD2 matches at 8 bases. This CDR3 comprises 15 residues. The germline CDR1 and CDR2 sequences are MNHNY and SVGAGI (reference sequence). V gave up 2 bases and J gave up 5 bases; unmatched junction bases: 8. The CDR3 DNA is TGTGCCAGCAGTTACCCCCGGGAGGGCAAGGACGAGCAGTACTTC. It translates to CASSYPREGKDEQYF.